This note documents a single T cell receptor (beta chain) sequence. Its antigen remains unidentified. V lost 3 bases and J lost 4; bases outside the gene matches: 10. The germline CDR1 and CDR2 sequences are SEHNR and FQNEAQ (reference sequence). The CDR3 has 18 amino acids. Some clones are missing from TCRdb's copy, which holds only in-frame ones; the method was immunoSEQ multiplex PCR. This sample carries 200,000 to 300,000 clones, 80% to 95% of them seen once, and the ten largest clones take 3.1%. The record originates from a study of cytomegalovirus exposure and HLA in healthy donors. Study outcomes and limitations: Three CMV-associated chains proved CMV antigen-specific in vitro. A later analysis found first-cohort TCR clusters tended to co-occur in the 130 or so validation repertoires. The authors listed over 150 TCR beta chains as cytomegalovirus-associated.

The source of this sequence is a woman in her twenties or thirties in good health and CMV-seronegative. Input material: PBMCs. The rearrangement uses TRBV7-9 and TRBJ2-7; 15 nucleotides line up with TRBD2. The CDR3 sequence is CASSLGGLAGGVVYEQYF. The DNA of the CDR3 is TGTGCCAGCAGCTTGGGGGGACTAGCGGGAGGAGTGGTATACGAGCAGTACTTC.